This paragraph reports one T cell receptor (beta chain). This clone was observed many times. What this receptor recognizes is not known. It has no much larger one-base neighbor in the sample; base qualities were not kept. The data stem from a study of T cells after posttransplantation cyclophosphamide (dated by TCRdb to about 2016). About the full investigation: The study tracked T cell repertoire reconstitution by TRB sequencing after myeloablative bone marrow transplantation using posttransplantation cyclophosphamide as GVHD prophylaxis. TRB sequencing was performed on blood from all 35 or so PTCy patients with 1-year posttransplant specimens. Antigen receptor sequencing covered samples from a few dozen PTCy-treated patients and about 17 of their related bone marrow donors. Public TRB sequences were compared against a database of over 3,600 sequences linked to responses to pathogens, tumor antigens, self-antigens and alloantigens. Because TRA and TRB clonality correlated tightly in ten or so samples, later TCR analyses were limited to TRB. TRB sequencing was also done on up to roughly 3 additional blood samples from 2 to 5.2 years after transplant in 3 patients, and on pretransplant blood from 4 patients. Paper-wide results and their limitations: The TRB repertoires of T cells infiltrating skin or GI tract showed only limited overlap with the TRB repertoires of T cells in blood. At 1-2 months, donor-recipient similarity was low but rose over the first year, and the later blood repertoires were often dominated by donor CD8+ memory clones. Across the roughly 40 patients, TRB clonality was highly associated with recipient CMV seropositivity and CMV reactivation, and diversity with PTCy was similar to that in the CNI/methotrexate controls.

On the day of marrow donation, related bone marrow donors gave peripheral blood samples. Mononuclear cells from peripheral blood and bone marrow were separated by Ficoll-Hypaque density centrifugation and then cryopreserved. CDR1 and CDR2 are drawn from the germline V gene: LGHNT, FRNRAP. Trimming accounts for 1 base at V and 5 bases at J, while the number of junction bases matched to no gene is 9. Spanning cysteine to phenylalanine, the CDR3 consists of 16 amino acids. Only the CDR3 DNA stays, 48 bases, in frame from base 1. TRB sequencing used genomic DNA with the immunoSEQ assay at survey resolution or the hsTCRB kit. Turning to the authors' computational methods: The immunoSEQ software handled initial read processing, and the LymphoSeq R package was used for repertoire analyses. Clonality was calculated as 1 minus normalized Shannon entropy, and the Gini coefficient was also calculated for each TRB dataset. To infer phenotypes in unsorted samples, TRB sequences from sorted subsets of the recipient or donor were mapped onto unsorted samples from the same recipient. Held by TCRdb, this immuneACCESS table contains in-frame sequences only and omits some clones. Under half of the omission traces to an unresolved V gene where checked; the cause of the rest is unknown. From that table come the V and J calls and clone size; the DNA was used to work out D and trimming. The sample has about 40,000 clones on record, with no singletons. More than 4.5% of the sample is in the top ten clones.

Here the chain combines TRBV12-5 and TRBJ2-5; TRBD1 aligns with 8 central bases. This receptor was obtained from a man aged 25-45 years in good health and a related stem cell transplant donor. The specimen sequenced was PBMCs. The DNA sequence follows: TGTGCTAGTGGTTTGGGGGGGCAGGGGGCCTTGGAGACCCAGTACTTC. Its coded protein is CASGLGGQGALETQYF.